The 24 T cell receptor beta chains reported below all come from one sample, sequenced in a study of T cells in Graves' hyperthyroidism and ophthalmopathy. TCR beta CDR3 regions were amplified from RNA transcripts. HTBI primers were the set used in a first-round RT-PCR of the TCR CDR3. TCRdb recomputed calls from the multiplex PCR reads with MiXCR, one row per CDR3 protein. This sample has a few hundred thousand distinct CDR3 sequences; less than 20% occur once, and the top ten carry roughly 15%. Sequences were obtained from blood. The origin of the receptors is a woman aged 18 to 35 with Graves' hyperthyroidism.

This clonotype was found many times. The V and J genes are TRBV20-1 and TRBJ2-7; 11 nucleotides align to TRBD1. This CDR3 is 13 amino acids long. Germline V gives CDR1 DFQATT, CDR2 SNEGSKA (reference sequence). V dropped 6 bases and J dropped 9; count of bases not matched to a gene: 10. The CDR3 coding sequence is TGCAGTGCCAGACCGGGACAGGGGGTTGCGCAGTACTTC. It specifies CSARPGQGVAQYF.

This clonotype occurred many times. This chain connects TRBV6-1 to TRBJ2-7; 11 positions match TRBD2. Trimming at V came to 8 bases and at J to 2 bases, leaving 5 bases not matched to a gene. CDR1 and CDR2 from the germline V gene are MNHNS and SASEGT. The CDR3 length is 14 residues. The CDR3 loop reads CASLSSGRAYEQYF. The CDR3 nucleotides read TGTGCCAGCCTAAGTAGCGGGAGGGCCTACGAGCAGTACTTC.

This clonotype was seen repeatedly, ten times or more. CDR3 bases: TGTGCCAGTTTGGGCGAGCGGGGTTTACAAGAGACCCAGTACTTC. Protein product: CASLGERGLQETQYF. The chain has TRBV11-2 and TRBJ2-5; 7 bases are shared with TRBD2. The trim removed 9 bases at V and 2 bases at J, leaving 12 bases unmatched. The germline gives CDR1 SGHAT, CDR2 FQNNGV. The CDR3 length is 15 residues.

This clonotype was counted many times. The CDR3: CASSSSGNEQYF. In nucleotides, the CDR3 is TGCGCCAGCAGCTCCTCAGGGAACGAGCAGTACTTC. This chain connects TRBV5-1 to TRBJ2-7; D is perhaps TRBD1 (5 bases). The CDR3 is made up of 12 amino acids. V shed 3 bases and J shed 5 bases, with 9 bases lying between them. Per germline, CDR1 SGHRS and CDR2 YFSETQ.

This clonotype was seen a handful of times. The chain employs TRBV10-3 and TRBJ2-6; the match to TRBD2 covers 7 bases. From germline, CDR1 is ENHRY and CDR2 SYGVKD. This CDR3 has 16 amino acids. Trimming at V came to 8 bases and at J to 2 bases, leaving 9 bases not matched to a gene. The CDR3 DNA reads as TGTGCCATCGAGGCGGGGGAAAGGGCTGGGGCCAACGTCCTGACTTTC. Translated: CAIEAGERAGANVLTF.

J is TRBJ1-2 and V is TRBV19; D is unclear. Germline values: CDR1 LNHDA, CDR2 SQIVND (reference sequence). The CDR3 is 13 amino acids. Deletions cut 4 bases from V and 3 bases from J, with 9 bases between. The CDR3 DNA reads as TGTGCCAGTAGTACCGGAAGGGACTATGGCTACACCTTC. Translating gives CASSTGRDYGYTF.

This clonotype was detected ten times or more. V usage is TRBV5-8 and J usage is TRBJ2-3; D gene unclear. Trimming pared 4 bases from V and 4 bases from J, leaving 13 bases between. Germline CDR1 SGHTS, CDR2 YDEGEE. This CDR3 has 14 amino acids. CDR3 nucleotide sequence: TGTGCCAGCAGCCTCTCGCCGCGAGCAGATACGCAGTATTTT. Translation gives CASSLSPRADTQYF. The variable domain in full, completed from reference TRBV5-8 and TRBJ2-3, reads EAGVTQSPTHLIKTRGQQATLRCSPISGHTSVYWYQQALGLGLQFLLWYDEGEERNRGNFPPRFSGRQFPNYSSELNVNALELEDSALYLCASSLSPRADTQYFGPGTRLTVL.

This chain uses TRBV5-1 with TRBJ1-2, with no clear D. This CDR3 comprises 17 residues. The germline V and J ends were trimmed by 0 bases and 3 bases, with 18 bases remaining between them. Germline V gene lookup returns CDR1 SGHRS and CDR2 YFSETQ. This chain's CDR3 is CASSLVVTQVNYYGYTF. For the CDR3, the DNA is TGCGCCAGCAGCTTGGTTGTGACGCAAGTGAACTACTATGGCTACACCTTC.

This clonotype was observed at least ten times. The chain recombines TRBV3-1 with TRBJ1-1; maybe TRBD1 (6 bases). The V gene's germline CDR1 is LGHDT and CDR2 YNNKEL (reference sequence). CDR3 length equals 15 residues. V shed 4 bases and J shed 5 bases, with 17 bases lying between them. The CDR3 bases are TGTGCCAGCAGCCGAGGCGCGGGGGCGGGAACTGAAGCTTTCTTT. Its protein product is CASSRGAGAGTEAFF.

This clonotype appeared a few times. This chain connects TRBV6-1 to TRBJ1-6; a possible D gene is TRBD1 (5 bases). The V end lost 7 bases, the J end lost 9 bases, and 19 bases lay between the germline ends. The CDR3 totals 15 residues. Germline V gives CDR1 MNHNS, CDR2 SASEGT. The DNA of the CDR3 is TGTGCCAGCAAGATCACTGCGACAAGGGGTTCACCCCTCCACTTT. Translated: CASKITATRGSPLHF.

The chain carries TRBV7-8 and TRBJ2-1, with TRBD2 identical over 15 bases. The V gene end was trimmed by 5 bases and the J gene end by 9 bases; junction bases not matched to a gene: 5. In germline, CDR1 is SGHVS, CDR2 FQNEAQ. The CDR3 contains 15 residues. The CDR3 spells CASSRTSGGAAEQFF. Written as DNA, the CDR3 is TGTGCCAGCAGCAGGACTAGCGGGGGGGCCGCTGAGCAGTTCTTC.

This clonotype has a count of ten or more. The J gene is TRBJ2-2, the V gene TRBV2, with 7 nucleotides matching TRBD1. Germline-derived CDR1 and CDR2 are SNHLY and FYNNEI. V was clipped by 4 bases and J by 7 bases; unmatched bases: 3. This CDR3 is built from 13 residues. The chain's CDR3 is CASSVQGHGELFF. The CDR3 coding sequence is TGTGCCAGCAGTGTACAGGGGCACGGGGAGCTGTTTTTT. The variable domain in full, completed from reference TRBV2 and TRBJ2-2, reads EPEVTQTPSHQVTQMGQEVILRCVPISNHLYFYWYRQILGQKVEFLVSFYNNEISEKSEIFDDQFSVERPDGSNFTLKIRSTKLEDSAMYFCASSVQGHGELFFGEGSRLTVL.

DNA of the CDR3: TGTGCCAGCAGTTTTATACCTCCGGGACAGGGTTCCTACGAGCAGTACTTC. Its protein product is CASSFIPPGQGSYEQYF. The V and J genes are TRBV28 and TRBJ2-7; TRBD1 matches 9 bases. The CDR3 runs to 17 residues. V lost 3 bases, J lost 1 base, and 10 bases stayed unmatched. The germline gives CDR1 MDHEN, CDR2 SYDVKM.

This clonotype has ten or more counts. This sequence joins TRBV7-8 and TRBJ1-2; D call uncertain. The CDR3 consists of 13 residues. V lost 0 bases to trimming and J lost 6 bases, with 8 bases between them. Germline CDR1 and CDR2: SGHVS and FQNEAQ. CDR3 sequence (DNA): TGTGCCAGCAGCTTAGCTTTGGATGATGGCTACACCTTC. Encoded protein: CASSLALDDGYTF.

The genes are TRBV29-1 and TRBJ2-1; 9 bases line up with TRBD2. CDR1 is SQVTM, CDR2 ANQGSEA, per germline. V was pared by 3 bases and J by 2 bases, with 2 bases of the junction left unmatched. The CDR3 is 14 amino acids. The DNA for the CDR3 is TGCAGCGTTGAGCGGGGGGGCCCCTACAATGAGCAGTTCTTC. It encodes CSVERGGPYNEQFF.

V gene TRBV5-1 combines with J gene TRBJ2-1, with D possibly called TRBD1 or TRBD2 (6 bases each). V was pared by 4 bases and J by 5 bases, with 19 bases between. The V gene's germline CDR1 is SGHRS and CDR2 YFSETQ. The CDR3 covers 16 residues. The CDR3: CASSEDSRDWNNEQFF. The CDR3 region has the DNA TGCGCCAGCAGCGAGGACAGCCGGGACTGGAACAATGAGCAGTTCTTC.

The gene calls are TRBV3-1 and TRBJ2-2; 12 bases line up with TRBD2. In germline, CDR1 is LGHDT, CDR2 YNNKEL (reference sequence). With V trimmed by 1 base and J by 7 bases, 10 bases remained unmatched. This CDR3 has 18 amino acids. The CDR3 here is CASSQVMSLAGGYGELFF. The CDR3 nucleotides are TGTGCCAGCAGCCAAGTAATGAGTCTAGCGGGAGGGTACGGGGAGCTGTTTTTT. The full variable domain, with the rest looked up from reference TRBV3-1 and TRBJ2-2, is DTAVSQTPKYLVTQMGNDKSIKCEQNLGHDTMYWYKQDSKKFLKIMFSYNNKELIINETVPNRFSPKSPDKAHLNLHINSLELGDSAVYFCASSQVMSLAGGYGELFFGEGSRLTVL.

The chain uses TRBV18 and TRBJ2-7; unclear D gene. The CDR3 covers 16 residues. The V end lost 3 bases, the J end lost 5 bases, and 20 bases lay between the germline ends. Per germline, CDR1 KGHSH and CDR2 LQKENI. The CDR3 DNA reads as TGTGCCAGCTCACCTCCTCCATTGAGGAGTTGGGACGAGCAGTACTTC. It yields the protein CASSPPPLRSWDEQYF.

This clonotype was counted many times. This chain uses TRBV12-3 or TRBV12-4 with TRBJ1-5; the D gene is possibly TRBD1 (5 bases). This CDR3 contains 14 residues. Trimming removed 5 bases from V and 1 base from J, with 9 bases in between. CDR3 nucleotides: TGTGCCAGCAGTCGAGGACAAAGCAATCAGCCCCAGCATTTT. This translates into CASSRGQSNQPQHF.

The table lists this clonotype with many counts. The chain couples TRBV28 to TRBJ2-4; D tentatively fits TRBD1 or TRBD2 (5 bases each). The CDR3 totals 12 residues. Germline CDR1 MDHEN, CDR2 SYDVKM. V gave up 6 bases and J gave up 6 bases, with 9 bases separating them. CDR3 DNA: TGTGCCAGCAGGTCTGGGGGAAACATTCAGTACTTC. It translates to CASRSGGNIQYF. Full variable domain (remainder filled in from reference TRBV28 and TRBJ2-4): DVKVTQSSRYLVKRTGEKVFLECVQDMDHENMFWYRQDPGLGLRLIYFSYDVKMKEKGDIPEGYSVSREKKERFSLILESASTNQTSMYLCASRSGGNIQYFGAGTRLSVL.

The chain has TRBV4-1 and TRBJ2-2; D is possibly TRBD2 (5 bases). V was shortened by 0 bases and J by 8 bases, with 10 bases between the two germline ends. Germline lookup yields CDR1 MGHRA and CDR2 YSYEKL. CDR3 length: 14 amino acids. The CDR3 DNA reads TGCGCCAGCAGCCAAGATCAAAGGAGGGGGGAGCTGTTTTTT. Its protein product is CASSQDQRRGELFF.

This clonotype has only a few counts. The chain is built from TRBV20-1 and TRBJ2-1; D is uncertain. Trimming pared 5 bases from V and 13 bases from J, leaving 21 bases between. Germline values: CDR1 DFQATT, CDR2 SNEGSKA (reference sequence). The CDR3 sequence is 13 residues long. The CDR3 region has the DNA TGCAGTGCTCTGACGGTAAACGGCCAGCGACAGTTCTTC. Protein product: CSALTVNGQRQFF.

This clonotype has only a few counts. The chain carries TRBV6-2 or TRBV6-3 and TRBJ1-6; TRBD1 matches 7 bases. Germline V gives CDR1 MNHEY, CDR2 SVGEGT. The CDR3 covers 17 residues. The V segment lost 6 bases and the J segment 7 bases; nucleotides outside the gene matches: 15. DNA of the CDR3: TGTGCCAGCAGCCGCGGGACAGCTAACCGGGGGAATTCACCCCTCCACTTT. Protein sequence: CASSRGTANRGNSPLHF.

This clonotype was seen only a few times. The chain carries TRBV20-1 and TRBJ2-7, with D possibly matching TRBD2 (7 bases). The CDR3 contains 14 residues. Trimming cost V 1 base and J 2 bases, with 12 bases left between them. Per the germline V gene, CDR1 is DFQATT and CDR2 is SNEGSKA (reference sequence). CDR3 DNA sequence: TGCAGTGCTAGAGGAGGGGGGGCTCCCTACGAGCAGTACTTC. Its protein is CSARGGGAPYEQYF.